The present T cell receptor beta chain was sequenced within a study of blood T cell repertoires in COVID-19. For the study at large: T cells, B-cell-depleted T cells, or PBMCs provided the cDNA or gDNA that served as material.

This CDR3 has 17 amino acids. The junction had 12 bases not matched to a gene; V was cut back by 1 base and J by 5 bases. CDR1 is LGHDT and CDR2 is YNNKEL in the germline V gene (reference sequence). Per the authors' pipeline: Reference gene primer amplification gave nucleated cell count estimates. The repertoire was sequenced with immunoSEQ multiplex PCR; TCRdb's copy has only in-frame clones and lacks some. The V and J calls and the clone size are those of that table, but D and trimming were determined from the DNA. The repertoire holds more than 150,000 clones, with 94% as singletons. This TCR was recovered from a man under 40 with COVID-19, enrolled during active disease. This chain joins TRBV3-1 (or the pseudogene TRBV3-2) and TRBJ1-2; 8 bases align to TRBD1. The sequenced sample was peripheral blood. Here the CDR3 reads CASSQGMGGQGKYGYTF. In nucleotides, the CDR3 is TGTGCCAGCAGCCAAGGTATGGGTGGACAGGGAAAATATGGCTACACCTTC.